These T cell receptor beta chains were read from a single sample in a study of cytomegalovirus exposure and HLA in healthy donors. Assay used: immunoSEQ multiplex PCR; TCRdb lists only in-frame clones, some missing. The sample records about 150,000 clones, about three quarters being singletons. Material for sequencing was PBMCs. Receptors originate from a middle-aged man in good health and CMV-seropositive. CDR3s include the opening cysteine and the closing phenylalanine or tryptophan. A D gene is named only where the DNA matches it firmly. Size is stated for part of the rows, as once, few or many counts, or as a class when the clone is expanded.

j_gene	len	d_gene	abundance	v_gene	CDR3nt	CDR3aa
TRBJ2-1	13	NA	NA	TRBV30	TGTGCCTGGAGCTCCGGGACTCAGAATGAGCAGTTCTTC	CAWSSGTQNEQFF
TRBJ1-5	12	NA	once	TRBV25-1	TGTGCCAGCAGTGAATTCGGTCAGCCCCAGCATTTT	CASSEFGQPQHF
TRBJ2-7	15	TRBD2	NA	TRBV19	TGTGCCAGTAGCAGAACACTAGCGGGGTCCTACGAGCAGTACTTC	CASSRTLAGSYEQYF
TRBJ2-2	15	NA	NA	TRBV5-1	TGCGCCAGCAGCTCGCAGGGTTTTGACACCGGGGAGCTGTTTTTT	CASSSQGFDTGELFF
TRBJ2-2	17	TRBD2	NA	TRBV7-3	TGTGCCAGCAGCCTACAGGGTACTAGCGGGAACACCGGGGAGCTGTTTTTT	CASSLQGTSGNTGELFF
TRBJ1-2	12	NA	NA	TRBV7-9	TGTTCCAGCAGCCTCGGGGAATATGGCTACACCTTC	CSSSLGEYGYTF
TRBJ2-1	14	NA	NA	TRBV11-2	TGTGCCAGCAGCTACGGGGGAGGTTACAATGAGCAGTTCTTC	CASSYGGGYNEQFF
TRBJ2-7	17	TRBD2	once	TRBV5-6	TGTGCCAGCAGCTTGCCCCCGGGACTAGCGGGAGACTACGAGCAGTACTTC	CASSLPPGLAGDYEQYF
TRBJ2-2	20	TRBD2	few	TRBV27	TGTGCCAGCAGTTTATCGGGACTAGCGGGGATCGACCCCGAGACCGGGGAGCTGTTTTTT	CASSLSGLAGIDPETGELFF
TRBJ1-2	16	TRBD1	few	TRBV30	TGTGCCTGGTACCGGGACAGATCCTATGGCTACCCATCCTACACCTTC	CAWYRDRSYGYPSYTF
TRBJ2-1	15	NA	NA	TRBV5-4	TGTGCCAGCAGCTCTGGGCAATACTTAGGTACTGAGCAGTTCTTC	CASSSGQYLGTEQFF
TRBJ2-7	15	TRBD1	NA	TRBV6-1	TGTGCCAGCAGTTTCGACAGGGGTGATCACTACGAGCAGTACTTC	CASSFDRGDHYEQYF
TRBJ2-7	14	TRBD2	NA	TRBV10-3	TGTGCCATCAGGGTCTCGGGAGGGGCCTACGAGCAGTACTTC	CAIRVSGGAYEQYF
TRBJ1-4	14	NA	NA	TRBV7-9	TGTGCCAGCAGCTTGCCCTGGCGGGGGGAAAAACTGTTTTTT	CASSLPWRGEKLFF
TRBJ2-3	14	NA	NA	TRBV7-9	TGTGCCAGCAGCAGACTAGTCCAGACAGATACGCAGTATTTT	CASSRLVQTDTQYF
TRBJ1-5	14	TRBD1	NA	TRBV18	TGTGCCAGCTCGCGGGACAGGGGGTATCAGCCCCAGCATTTT	CASSRDRGYQPQHF
TRBJ1-2	16	TRBD1	NA	TRBV4-1	TGCGCCAGCAGCCAAGCTATACAGGGGGCGCGTGGCGGCTACACCTTC	CASSQAIQGARGGYTF
TRBJ1-5	17	TRBD1	NA	TRBV7-2	TGTGCCAGCAGCTTCGGCCTCCTGGGGACAGGGGTTCAGCCCCAGCATTTT	CASSFGLLGTGVQPQHF
TRBJ2-7	16	TRBD2	NA	TRBV4-3	TGCGCCAGCAGCCAAGTGGGGACTAGCGGGAGTGGCGAGCAGTACTTC	CASSQVGTSGSGEQYF
TRBJ2-2	17	TRBD1	NA	TRBV28	TGTGCCAGCAGGTACCCCGACAGGGACATGAACACCGGGGAGCTGTTTTTT	CASRYPDRDMNTGELFF
TRBJ2-7	13	TRBD1	few	TRBV10-2	TGCGCCAGCCGGGGACAGGGGGTCTACGAGCAGTACTTC	CASRGQGVYEQYF
TRBJ2-3	15	NA	NA	TRBV5-4	TGTGCCAGCAGCCCGGCGGAGAGAAGCACAGATACGCAGTATTTT	CASSPAERSTDTQYF
TRBJ1-5	14	NA	NA	TRBV18	TGTGCCAGCTCACCGCAGGGAAGGGATCAGCCCCAGCATTTT	CASSPQGRDQPQHF
TRBJ1-2	15	NA	once	TRBV9	TGTGCCAGCAGCGTAGGTGAGAGGGCTGGGGATGGCTACACCTTC	CASSVGERAGDGYTF
TRBJ2-2	14	NA	NA	TRBV5-1	TGCGCCAGCAGGAGCGCCATAGTTGCCGGGGAGCTGTTTTTT	CASRSAIVAGELFF
TRBJ2-5	14	NA	NA	TRBV2	TGTGCCAGCAGTGCCCGACTTTCGGAAGAGACCCAGTACTTC	CASSARLSEETQYF
TRBJ2-3	15	TRBD2	NA	TRBV18	TGTGCCAGCTCACCCAGCGGGAGTGGAGCAGATACGCAGTATTTT	CASSPSGSGADTQYF
TRBJ2-1	13	TRBD2	NA	TRBV30	TGTGCCTGGATTCTAGCGGGAGGGAATGAGCAGTTCTTC	CAWILAGGNEQFF
TRBJ1-1	14	TRBD1	NA	TRBV6-5	TGTGCCAGCAGTCGGGGACAGCAGAACACTGAAGCTTTCTTT	CASSRGQQNTEAFF
TRBJ1-3	15	NA	NA	TRBV7-9	TGTGCCAGCAGCCCGGGATGGGTCTCTGGAAACACCATATATTTT	CASSPGWVSGNTIYF
TRBJ2-3	15	NA	once	TRBV27	TGTGCCACCTCATTCGGCGGGATCCCCACAGATACGCAGTATTTT	CATSFGGIPTDTQYF
TRBJ1-5	15	TRBD1	NA	TRBV19	TGTGCCAGTAGTTCAATACAGGGGGGCAATCAGCCCCAGCATTTT	CASSSIQGGNQPQHF